This TCR beta chain was sequenced in a study of blood T cell repertoires in COVID-19. In the study overall: Nucleic acid was either cDNA or gDNA, and it came from T cells, B-cell-depleted T cells, or PBMCs.

The CDR3 length is 13 residues. Germline loops: CDR1 MNHEY, CDR2 SVGAGI. With 5 bases clipped from V and 5 bases from J, the junction kept 5 bases outside the gene matches. Assay used: immunoSEQ multiplex PCR; TCRdb lists only in-frame clones, some missing. Altogether roughly 160,000 clones are present, more than 70% being singletons, with the ten largest covering about 10%. The rearrangement joins TRBV6-5 to TRBJ2-5, with 7 bases identical to TRBD1. The sample was peripheral blood. This clonotype originated in a woman aged 80 or over with active or convalescent COVID-19. CDR3 coding DNA: TGTGCCAGCAGTAGGACAGGCCGGGAGACCCAGTACTTC. Translated: CASSRTGRETQYF.